A selection of T cell receptor beta chains follows, all from one sample in a study of T cells in localized non-small cell lung cancer. The table came from immunoSEQ multiplex PCR; TCRdb's copy has only in-frame clones and leaves some out. In the table there are 2,500 to 3,500 clones, around 24% of which are singletons. The sample consisted of normal lung tissue next to the tumor, taken before any cancer treatment. The receptors come from a man between 40 and 70 years old with stage III squamous cell lung carcinoma. The CDR3 runs from the conserved cysteine through the conserved F or W. The D gene is left open where the match is weak. Size values are once, few and many counts, or a class for expanded clones, and some rows have none.

TRBJ1-1 NA NA TRBV11-3 CASSLDASAGEAFF TGTGCCAGCAGCTTAGATGCGAGCGCGGGTGAAGCTTTCTTT
TRBJ2-3 NA NA TRBV2 CASTRDPGTRTDTQYF TGTGCCAGCACCCGGGACCCAGGGACACGCACAGATACGCAGTATTTT
TRBJ1-1 NA NA TRBV11-3 CASSSPGQTKGFEAFF TGTGCCAGCAGCAGCCCCGGACAGACAAAGGGGTTTGAAGCTTTCTTT
TRBJ2-1 NA TRBD1 TRBV11-3 CASSPREGANEQFF TGTGCCAGCAGCCCACGAGAGGGGGCAAATGAGCAGTTCTTC
TRBJ2-5 many TRBD1 TRBV11-3 CASSKRQGAKETQYF TGTGCCAGCAGCAAGAGACAGGGGGCGAAAGAGACCCAGTACTTC
TRBJ1-5 few NA TRBV6-8 CASSYSEKQPQHF TGTGCCAGCAGTTACTCTGAGAAACAGCCCCAGCATTTT
TRBJ1-5 NA NA TRBV19 CASSTVIGNQPQHF TGTGCCAGTAGTACGGTAATCGGTAATCAGCCCCAGCATTTT
TRBJ2-5 NA NA TRBV6-1 CASSEASGGQETQYF TGTGCCAGCAGTGAAGCTTCCGGGGGCCAAGAGACCCAGTACTTC
TRBJ2-3 few TRBD2 TRBV5-1 CASSSGLAVGTGTDTQYF TGCGCCAGCAGCTCTGGACTAGCGGTTGGGACTGGGACAGATACGCAGTATTTT
TRBJ1-5 NA NA TRBV19 CATSQGYQPQHF TGTGCCACAAGCCAGGGATATCAGCCCCAGCATTTT
TRBJ1-2 NA NA TRBV25-1 CASSRDGLGGYTF TGTGCCAGCAGCCGAGACGGGCTAGGGGGCTACACCTTC
TRBJ1-2 few NA TRBV11-3 CASSLGTAGNYGYTF TGTGCCAGCAGCTTAGGGACGGCCGGAAACTATGGCTACACCTTC
TRBJ1-1 NA TRBD1 TRBV9 CASSEAGGTDWNTEAFF TGTGCCAGCAGTGAAGCGGGGGGGACAGATTGGAACACTGAAGCTTTCTTT
TRBJ2-5 few TRBD1 TRBV6-8 CASSDSSNRGIGTQYF TGTGCCAGCAGTGACTCCTCGAACAGGGGGATAGGGACCCAGTACTTC
TRBJ1-2 once NA TRBV25-1 CASSESGGNYGYTF TGTGCCAGCAGTGAGAGCGGGGGAAACTATGGCTACACCTTC